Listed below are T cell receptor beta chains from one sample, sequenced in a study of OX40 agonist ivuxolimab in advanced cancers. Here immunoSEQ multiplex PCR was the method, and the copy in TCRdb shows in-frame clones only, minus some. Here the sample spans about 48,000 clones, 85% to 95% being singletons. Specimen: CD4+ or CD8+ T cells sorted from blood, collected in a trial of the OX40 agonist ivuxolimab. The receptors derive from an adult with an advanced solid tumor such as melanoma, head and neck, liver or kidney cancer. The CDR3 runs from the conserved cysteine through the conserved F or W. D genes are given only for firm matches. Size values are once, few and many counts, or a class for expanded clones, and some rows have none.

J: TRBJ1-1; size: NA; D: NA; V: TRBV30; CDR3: CAWSEGEDTEAFF; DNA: TGTGCCTGGAGCGAGGGGGAGGACACTGAAGCTTTCTTT
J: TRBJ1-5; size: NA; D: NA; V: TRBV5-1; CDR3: CASSPSPLGGNQPQHF; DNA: TGCGCCAGCAGCCCCAGTCCCCTGGGTGGCAATCAGCCCCAGCATTTT
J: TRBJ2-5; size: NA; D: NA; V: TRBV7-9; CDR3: CASSLAAIRETQYF; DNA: TGTGCCAGCAGCTTAGCCGCGATCCGGGAGACCCAGTACTTC
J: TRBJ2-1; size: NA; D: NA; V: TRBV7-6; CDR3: CASSFFTGGRYNEQFF; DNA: TGTGCCAGCAGCTTCTTTACGGGGGGCAGATACAATGAGCAGTTCTTC
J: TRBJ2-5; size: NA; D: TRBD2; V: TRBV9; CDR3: CASSVGLGGYQETQYF; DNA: TGTGCCAGCAGCGTAGGCCTCGGGGGGTACCAAGAGACCCAGTACTTC
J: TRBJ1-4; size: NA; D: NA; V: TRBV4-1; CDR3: CASSQPGNEKLFF; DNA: TGCGCCAGCAGCCAACCGGGGAATGAAAAACTGTTTTTT
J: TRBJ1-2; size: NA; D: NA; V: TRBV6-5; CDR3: CASSYSGGGYGYTF; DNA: TGTGCCAGCAGTTACTCCGGGGGGGGCTATGGCTACACCTTC
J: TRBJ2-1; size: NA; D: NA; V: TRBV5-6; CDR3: CASSLVAGRANEQFF; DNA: TGTGCCAGCAGCTTGGTGGCTGGACGGGCGAATGAGCAGTTCTTC
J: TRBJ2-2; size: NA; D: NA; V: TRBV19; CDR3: CASRFIVAGAWTGELFF; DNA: TGTGCCAGTAGGTTTATAGTGGCGGGGGCGTGGACCGGGGAGCTGTTTTTT
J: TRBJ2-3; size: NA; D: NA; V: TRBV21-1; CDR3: CASSKALSRTDTQYF; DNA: TGTGCCAGCAGCAAAGCGCTTAGTCGGACAGATACGCAGTATTTT
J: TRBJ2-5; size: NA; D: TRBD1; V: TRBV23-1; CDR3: CASSQFRDRGPLIETQYF; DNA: TGCGCCAGCAGTCAATTCAGGGACAGGGGGCCTCTTATCGAGACCCAGTACTTC
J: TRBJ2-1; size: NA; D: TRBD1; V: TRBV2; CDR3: CASSDRGDEQFF; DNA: TGTGCCAGCAGCGACAGGGGCGATGAGCAGTTCTTC
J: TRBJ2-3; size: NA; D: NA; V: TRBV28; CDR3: CASNPESRTDTQYF; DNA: TGTGCCAGCAACCCGGAGTCCCGCACAGATACGCAGTATTTT
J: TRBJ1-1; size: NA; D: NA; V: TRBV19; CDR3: CASSIRDMNTEAFF; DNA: TGTGCCAGTAGTATTCGGGATATGAACACTGAAGCTTTCTTT
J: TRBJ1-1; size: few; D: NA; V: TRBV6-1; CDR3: CASSEMNGNTEAFF; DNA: TGTGCCAGCAGTGAAATGAACGGAAACACTGAAGCTTTCTTT
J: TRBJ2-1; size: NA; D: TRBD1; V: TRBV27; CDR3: CASSSPPGQGFGEQFF; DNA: TGTGCCAGCAGTTCCCCCCCGGGACAGGGTTTTGGTGAGCAGTTCTTC
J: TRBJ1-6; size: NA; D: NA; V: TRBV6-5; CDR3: CASSYGESSYNSPLHF; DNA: TGTGCCAGCAGTTACGGGGAGAGCTCCTATAATTCACCCCTCCACTTT
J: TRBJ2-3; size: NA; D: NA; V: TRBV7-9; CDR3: CASSPETPSTDTQYF; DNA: TGTGCCAGCAGCCCTGAGACACCTAGCACAGATACGCAGTATTTT
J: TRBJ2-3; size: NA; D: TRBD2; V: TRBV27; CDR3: CASSPRGGRPDTQYF; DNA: TGTGCCAGCAGTCCCCGGGGGGGAAGGCCAGATACGCAGTATTTT
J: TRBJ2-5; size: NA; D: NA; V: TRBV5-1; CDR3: CASSAYRVGETQYF; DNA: TGCGCCAGCAGCGCCTACAGGGTAGGAGAGACCCAGTACTTC
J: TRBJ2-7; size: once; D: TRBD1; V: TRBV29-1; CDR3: CSVEEGDRAPYEQYF; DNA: TGCAGCGTTGAAGAGGGGGACAGGGCCCCCTACGAGCAGTACTTC
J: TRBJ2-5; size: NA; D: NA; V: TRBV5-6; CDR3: CASSLDAQETQYF; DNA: TGTGCCAGCAGCTTGGACGCGCAAGAGACCCAGTACTTC
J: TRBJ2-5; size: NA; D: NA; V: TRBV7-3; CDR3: CASSTTGGAPQYF; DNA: TGTGCCAGCAGCACCACTGGCGGGGCCCCGCAGTACTTC
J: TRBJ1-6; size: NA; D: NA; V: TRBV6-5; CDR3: CASSQGGNSPLHF; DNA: TGTGCCAGCTCCCAAGGGGGGAATTCACCCCTCCACTTT
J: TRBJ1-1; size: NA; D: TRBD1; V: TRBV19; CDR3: CASSPRRTGLIAEAFF; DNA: TGTGCCAGTAGTCCCCGTCGGACAGGGTTAATCGCTGAAGCTTTCTTT
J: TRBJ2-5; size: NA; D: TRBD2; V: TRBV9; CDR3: CASSVGGTRGLTETQYF; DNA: TGTGCCAGCAGCGTAGGAGGGACTAGGGGTTTAACAGAGACCCAGTACTTC
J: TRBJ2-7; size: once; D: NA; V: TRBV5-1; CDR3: CASRLAESYEQYF; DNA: TGCGCCAGCAGATTGGCGGAATCCTACGAGCAGTACTTC
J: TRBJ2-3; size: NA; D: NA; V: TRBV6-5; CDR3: CASSPSASTDTQYF; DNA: TGTGCCAGCAGCCCCAGCGCTAGCACAGATACGCAGTATTTT
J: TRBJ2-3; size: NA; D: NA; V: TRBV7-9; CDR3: CASSSRQDTDTQYF; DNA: TGTGCCAGCAGCTCCCGTCAGGACACAGATACGCAGTATTTT
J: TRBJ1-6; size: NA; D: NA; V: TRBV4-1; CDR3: CASSLLPPTGPPNSPLHF; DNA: TGCGCCAGCAGCCTTCTCCCCCCCACAGGGCCGCCTAATTCACCCCTCCACTTT
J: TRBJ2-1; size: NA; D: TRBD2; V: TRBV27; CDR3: CASSFLAGNEQFF; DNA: TGTGCCAGCAGTTTCCTAGCGGGGAATGAGCAGTTCTTC
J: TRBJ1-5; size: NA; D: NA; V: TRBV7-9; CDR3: CASSYSGAPSNQPQHF; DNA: TGTGCCAGCAGCTACTCAGGGGCACCAAGCAATCAGCCCCAGCATTTT
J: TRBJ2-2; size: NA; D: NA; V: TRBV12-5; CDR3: CASGLAVGDAELFF; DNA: TGTGCTAGTGGTTTGGCAGTAGGGGACGCGGAGCTGTTTTTT
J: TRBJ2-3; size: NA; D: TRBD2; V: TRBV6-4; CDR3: CASSQSAAGGTDTQYF; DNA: TGTGCCAGCAGCCAAAGCGCAGCGGGGGGAACAGATACGCAGTATTTT
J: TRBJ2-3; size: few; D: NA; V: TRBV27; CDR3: CASSLWAGTDTQYF; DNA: TGTGCCAGCAGTTTATGGGCGGGCACAGATACGCAGTATTTT
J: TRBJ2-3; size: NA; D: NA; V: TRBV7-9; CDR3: CASSFWSSTDTQYF; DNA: TGTGCCAGCAGCTTTTGGTCTAGCACAGATACGCAGTATTTT
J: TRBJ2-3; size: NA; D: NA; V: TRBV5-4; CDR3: CASSFTEAGSTDTQYF; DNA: TGTGCCAGCAGCTTTACCGAAGCTGGTAGCACAGATACGCAGTATTTT
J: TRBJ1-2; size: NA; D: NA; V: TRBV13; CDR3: CASSSGEGGGANYGYTF; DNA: TGTGCCAGCAGCTCCGGAGAGGGAGGGGGAGCCAACTATGGCTACACCTTC
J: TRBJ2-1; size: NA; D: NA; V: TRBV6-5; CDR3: CASSAPGNEQFF; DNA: TGTGCCAGCAGCGCCCCAGGCAATGAGCAGTTCTTC
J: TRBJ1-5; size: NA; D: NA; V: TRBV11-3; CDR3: CASSLDPGRVYSNQPQHF; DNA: TGTGCCAGCAGCTTAGATCCCGGCAGGGTCTATAGCAATCAGCCCCAGCATTTT
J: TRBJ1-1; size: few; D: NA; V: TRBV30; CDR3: CAWSVQSFNTEAFF; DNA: TGTGCCTGGAGTGTCCAGTCATTCAACACTGAAGCTTTCTTT
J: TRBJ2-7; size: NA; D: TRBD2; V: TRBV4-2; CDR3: CASSPTSGGNYEQYF; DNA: TGTGCCAGCAGCCCGACTAGCGGGGGTAACTACGAGCAGTACTTC
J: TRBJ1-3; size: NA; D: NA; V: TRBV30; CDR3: CAWSEELSSGNTIYF; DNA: TGTGCCTGGAGTGAGGAACTTAGCTCTGGAAACACCATATATTTT
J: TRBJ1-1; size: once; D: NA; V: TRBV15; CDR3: CATSRPTLTPEAFF; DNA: TGTGCCACCAGCAGACCTACTCTTACCCCCGAAGCTTTCTTT
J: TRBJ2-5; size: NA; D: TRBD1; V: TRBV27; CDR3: CASSPRQGSETQYF; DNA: TGTGCCAGCAGTCCGAGACAGGGATCTGAGACCCAGTACTTC
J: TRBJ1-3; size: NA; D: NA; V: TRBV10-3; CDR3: CAISGGSQQRTIYF; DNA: TGTGCCATCTCGGGGGGCTCCCAGCAGCGCACCATATATTTT
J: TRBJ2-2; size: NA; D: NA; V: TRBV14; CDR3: CASSQGTNTGELFF; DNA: TGTGCCAGCAGCCAAGGAACGAACACCGGGGAGCTGTTTTTT
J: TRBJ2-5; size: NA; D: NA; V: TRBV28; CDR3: CASRGSTETQYF; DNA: TGTGCCAGCAGGGGTTCCACAGAGACCCAGTACTTC
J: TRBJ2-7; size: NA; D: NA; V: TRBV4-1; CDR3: CASSFAGRAGYEQYF; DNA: TGCGCCAGCAGCTTCGCGGGCAGGGCGGGGTACGAGCAGTACTTC
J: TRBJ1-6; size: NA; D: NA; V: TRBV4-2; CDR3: CASSQDRDQRGSPLHF; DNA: TGTGCCAGCAGCCAAGATCGGGACCAAAGAGGTTCACCCCTCCACTTT